Listed below are T cell receptor beta chains from one sample, sequenced in a study of CD8 T cells in Susac syndrome. TCRdb reanalysed the immunoSEQ multiplex PCR reads using MiXCR and keeps one entry per CDR3 protein. The sample yields 130,000 or so distinct CDR3 sequences, roughly 80% seen once. Sequencing was done on a sample of CD8+ T cells from PBMCs. The source of these receptors is a human donor with multiple sclerosis. Each CDR3 is given with its conserved first and last residue. A D gene is named only where the DNA matches it firmly. Some rows mark clone size as missing; the rest say once, few, many or name a class of expanded clone.

J: TRBJ2-7
size: NA
D: NA
V: TRBV13
CDR3: CASSDQLTGGDPYEQYF
DNA: TGTGCCAGCAGCGATCAACTTACAGGGGGGGACCCCTACGAGCAGTACTTC

J: TRBJ2-1
size: NA
D: NA
V: TRBV4-1
CDR3: CASSQGPESSYNEQFF
DNA: TGCGCCAGCAGCCAAGGACCTGAGAGCTCCTACAATGAGCAGTTCTTC

J: TRBJ1-2
size: NA
D: NA
V: TRBV5-6
CDR3: CASSLVSPTGGYTF
DNA: TGTGCCAGCAGCTTGGTTAGCCCGACCGGGGGCTACACCTTC

J: TRBJ1-1
size: NA
D: NA
V: TRBV5-1
CDR3: CASSLATATEAFF
DNA: TGCGCCAGCAGCTTGGCGACAGCCACTGAAGCTTTCTTT

J: TRBJ2-3
size: few
D: NA
V: TRBV28
CDR3: CASSPLGDTQYF
DNA: TGTGCCAGCAGTCCATTGGGAGATACGCAGTATTTT

J: TRBJ2-3
size: NA
D: NA
V: TRBV2
CDR3: CAISRDLYTDTQYF
DNA: TGTGCCATAAGCCGGGACCTATACACAGATACGCAGTATTTT

J: TRBJ2-1
size: NA
D: NA
V: TRBV7-9
CDR3: CASSSIQKTRVYEQFF
DNA: TGTGCCAGCAGTTCGATCCAAAAGACGCGAGTGTATGAGCAGTTCTTC

J: TRBJ2-1
size: NA
D: NA
V: TRBV9
CDR3: CASSVGQEQFF
DNA: TGTGCCAGCAGCGTAGGGCAGGAGCAGTTCTTC

J: TRBJ1-2
size: NA
D: NA
V: TRBV7-9
CDR3: CASSLGGGTGYTF
DNA: TGTGCCAGCAGCTTAGGCGGAGGGACTGGCTACACCTTC

J: TRBJ1-5
size: NA
D: TRBD1
V: TRBV7-9
CDR3: CASSPATGGRNQPQHF
DNA: TGTGCCAGCAGTCCCGCCACAGGGGGCAGAAATCAGCCCCAGCATTTT

J: TRBJ1-3
size: NA
D: NA
V: TRBV19
CDR3: CASSIGSEAGNTIYF
DNA: TGTGCCAGTAGTATCGGGTCAGAAGCTGGAAACACCATATATTTT

J: TRBJ2-2
size: NA
D: NA
V: TRBV19
CDR3: CASLRGVFPGELFF
DNA: TGTGCCAGTCTTAGAGGCGTCTTCCCCGGGGAGCTGTTTTTT

J: TRBJ2-7
size: NA
D: NA
V: TRBV7-9
CDR3: CASSTLQGLTRLYEQYF
DNA: TGTGCCAGCAGCACGCTCCAGGGATTGACTAGACTCTACGAGCAGTACTTC

J: TRBJ2-7
size: NA
D: TRBD1
V: TRBV11-2
CDR3: CASSFVQGTGRAYEQYF
DNA: TGTGCCAGCAGCTTCGTCCAAGGGACAGGGCGAGCCTACGAGCAGTACTTC

J: TRBJ2-3
size: NA
D: NA
V: TRBV5-1
CDR3: CASSAGQWGTDTQYF
DNA: TGCGCCAGCAGCGCGGGACAGTGGGGGACAGATACGCAGTATTTT

J: TRBJ2-2
size: NA
D: TRBD2
V: TRBV28
CDR3: CASSLLGLAVTGELFF
DNA: TGTGCCAGCAGTTTATTAGGCCTAGCGGTAACCGGGGAGCTGTTTTTT

J: TRBJ1-3
size: NA
D: NA
V: TRBV5-6
CDR3: CASSSRVFGDTIYF
DNA: TGTGCCAGCAGCAGCCGGGTCTTCGGGGACACCATATATTTT

J: TRBJ1-5
size: once
D: NA
V: TRBV27
CDR3: CASSFRGRNQPQHF
DNA: TGTGCCAGCAGCTTCAGGGGACGCAATCAGCCCCAGCATTTT

J: TRBJ1-2
size: NA
D: TRBD1
V: TRBV24-1
CDR3: CATSDSEEGAGGYTF
DNA: TGTGCCACCAGTGATTCTGAAGAGGGGGCGGGTGGCTACACCTTC

J: TRBJ2-1
size: NA
D: TRBD2
V: TRBV4-1
CDR3: CASSQDIVGVLAGVSYNEQFF
DNA: TGCGCCAGCAGCCAAGATATTGTTGGGGTACTAGCGGGGGTTTCCTACAATGAGCAGTTCTTC

J: TRBJ1-1
size: few
D: NA
V: TRBV4-1
CDR3: CASSQDLMNTEAFF
DNA: TGCGCCAGCAGCCAAGATCTAATGAACACTGAAGCTTTCTTT

J: TRBJ1-1
size: NA
D: NA
V: TRBV2
CDR3: CASCGFTNTEAFF
DNA: TGTGCCAGCTGTGGCTTTACGAACACTGAAGCTTTCTTT

J: TRBJ1-1
size: NA
D: NA
V: TRBV4-3
CDR3: CASSQGGENTEAFF
DNA: TGCGCCAGCAGCCAAGGGGGGGAGAACACTGAAGCTTTCTTT